The clone carrying this T cell receptor beta chain showed up many times. The antigen is undetermined. CDR1 MNHEY and CDR2 SVGAGI come from the germline V gene. V trimming: 4 bases; J trimming: 8 bases; junction bases outside the gene matches: 13. The CDR3 spans 17 residues. This entry is derived from a study of T cells after yellow fever vaccination. Findings and limits, study-wide: Although the secondary response was weaker, it peaked faster, at day 5 versus 15. Boosting was followed by the reappearance of most primary-vaccination clones (roughly 96% CD4, about 89% CD8).

TCRdb called the 5' RACE reads again in MiXCR, with one record for every CDR3 protein. The sample carries about 310,000 distinct CDR3 sequences, roughly 3.5% recorded once. The sequencing used PBMCs, collected on the day of the yellow fever booster vaccination. The sequence was collected from a man aged 18-30 years who received the YFV17D yellow fever vaccine. The chain has TRBV6-5 and TRBJ2-3, with TRBD2 matching over 12 bases. The CDR3 DNA sequence: TGTGCCAGCAGTTCCCGCGGTCGGCCTAGCGGGGGGGGTACGCAGTATTTT. Its protein product is CASSSRGRPSGGGTQYF.